Listed below are T cell receptor beta chains from one sample, sequenced in a study of blood T cell repertoires in COVID-19. The table came from immunoSEQ multiplex PCR; TCRdb's copy has only in-frame clones and leaves some out. This table holds 250,000 to 350,000 clones, around 82% found once. The material sequenced was peripheral blood. These receptors were taken from a person aged 65 to 79 with COVID-19, enrolled during active disease. The CDR3 runs from the conserved cysteine through the conserved F or W. A D gene is named only where the DNA matches it firmly. Clone size is given for some rows only: seen once, a few or many times, or a class if the clone is expanded.

j_call,clone_size,d_call,v_call,cdr3_aa,cdr3_nt
TRBJ2-3,.,TRBD1,TRBV28,CASSPGTGHTDTQYF,TGTGCCAGCAGTCCCGGGACAGGGCACACAGATACGCAGTATTTT
TRBJ1-5,.,.,TRBV18,CASSNLENQPQHF,TGTGCCAGCTCAAACCTAGAGAATCAGCCCCAGCATTTT
TRBJ2-3,.,.,TRBV5-4,CASSLDGILTDTQYF,TGTGCCAGCAGCTTGGACGGGATACTCACAGATACGCAGTATTTT
TRBJ2-7,.,.,TRBV6-1,CASSERGAGSRDEQYF,TGTGCCAGCAGTGAACGGGGGGCAGGATCCAGGGACGAGCAGTACTTC
TRBJ1-6,.,TRBD1,TRBV4-1,CASSLTSGTVFRSPLHF,TGCGCCAGCAGCCTCACCTCCGGGACAGTTTTTCGTTCACCCCTCCACTTT
TRBJ2-3,.,TRBD2,TRBV4-1,CASSQEGPGLARSDTQYF,TGCGCCAGCAGCCAAGAGGGACCGGGACTAGCGCGGTCAGATACGCAGTATTTT
TRBJ2-7,few,.,TRBV28,CASSLPTYEQYF,TGTGCCAGCAGTTTACCTACCTACGAGCAGTACTTC
TRBJ1-2,.,TRBD1,TRBV28,CASKVGDRGTYGYTF,TGTGCCAGCAAGGTCGGGGACAGGGGGACCTATGGCTACACCTTC
TRBJ2-1,.,TRBD2,TRBV12-3/TRBV12-4,CASSLASSGGNFF,TGTGCCAGCAGTTTAGCCTCTAGCGGGGGGAACTTCTTC
TRBJ1-1,few,.,TRBV5-6,CASSLNRLMNTEAFF,TGTGCCAGCAGCCTCAACAGGTTAATGAACACTGAAGCTTTCTTT